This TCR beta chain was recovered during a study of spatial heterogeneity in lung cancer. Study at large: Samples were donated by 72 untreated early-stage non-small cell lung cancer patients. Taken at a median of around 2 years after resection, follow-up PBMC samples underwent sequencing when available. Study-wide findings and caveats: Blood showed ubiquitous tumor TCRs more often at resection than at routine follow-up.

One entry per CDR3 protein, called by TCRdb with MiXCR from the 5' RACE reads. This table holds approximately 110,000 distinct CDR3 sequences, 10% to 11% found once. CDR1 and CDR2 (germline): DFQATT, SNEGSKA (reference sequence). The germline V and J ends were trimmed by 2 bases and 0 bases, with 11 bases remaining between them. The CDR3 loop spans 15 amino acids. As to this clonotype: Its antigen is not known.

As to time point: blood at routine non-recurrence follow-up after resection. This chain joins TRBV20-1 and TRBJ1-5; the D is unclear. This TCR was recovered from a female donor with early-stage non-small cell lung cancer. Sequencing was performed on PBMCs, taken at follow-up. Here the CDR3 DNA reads TGCAGTGCTAGATTCGGGATCTTTAGCAATCAGCCCCAGCATTTT. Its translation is CSARFGIFSNQPQHF.